The 2 T cell receptor beta chains below were found in one sample sequenced in a study of cytomegalovirus exposure and HLA in healthy donors. Both 60 Vbeta primers and 13 Jbeta primers went into the PCR. Sequencing was performed with immunoSEQ multiplex PCR; in TCRdb, only in-frame clones are kept and a portion is missing. In the table there are 130,000 or so clones, roughly 9% of which are singletons. Sequencing used PBMCs. Source of these receptors: a woman aged 40-49 years in good health and CMV-seropositive.

This clone was picked up a small number of times. The chain recombines TRBV7-8 with TRBJ1-1; a possible D gene is TRBD1 (5 bases). Germline CDR1 reads SGHVS; CDR2 reads FQNEAQ. V shed 5 bases and J shed 5 bases, with 18 bases lying between them. The CDR3 consists of 15 residues. The CDR3 nucleotides are TGTGCCAGCAGCCGGGCTTTCGGGGGTGAGACTGAAGCTTTCTTT. It yields the protein CASSRAFGGETEAFF.

This clone was detected only a few times. V gene TRBV5-1 combines with J gene TRBJ2-7, with 7 bases matching TRBD1. The J segment lost 2 bases and the V segment lost 6 bases, leaving 8 bases of the junction unmatched. CDR1 and CDR2 from the germline V gene are SGHRS and YFSETQ. This CDR3 has 14 residues. CDR3 amino acids: CASNQGVSPYEQYF. CDR3 coding DNA: TGCGCCAGCAACCAGGGGGTGTCCCCCTACGAGCAGTACTTC.